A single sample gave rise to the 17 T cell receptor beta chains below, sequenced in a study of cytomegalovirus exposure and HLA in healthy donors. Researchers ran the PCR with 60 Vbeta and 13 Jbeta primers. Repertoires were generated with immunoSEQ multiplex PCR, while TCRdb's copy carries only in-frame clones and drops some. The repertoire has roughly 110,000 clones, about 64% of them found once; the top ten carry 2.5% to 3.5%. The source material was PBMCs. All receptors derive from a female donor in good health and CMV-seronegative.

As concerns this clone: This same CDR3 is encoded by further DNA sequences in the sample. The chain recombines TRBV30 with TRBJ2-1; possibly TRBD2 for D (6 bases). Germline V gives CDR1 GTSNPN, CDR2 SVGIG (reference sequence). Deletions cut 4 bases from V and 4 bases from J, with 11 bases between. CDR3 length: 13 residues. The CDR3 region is CAWTGTSYNEQFF. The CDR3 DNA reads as TGTGCCTGGACCGGGACTTCATACAATGAGCAGTTCTTC.

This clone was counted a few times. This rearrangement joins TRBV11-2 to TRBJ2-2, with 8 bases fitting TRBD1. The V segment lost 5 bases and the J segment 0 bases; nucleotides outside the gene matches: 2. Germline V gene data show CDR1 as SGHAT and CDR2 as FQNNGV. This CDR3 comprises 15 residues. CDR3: CASSPTGANTGELFF. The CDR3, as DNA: TGTGCCAGCAGCCCGACAGGGGCGAACACCGGGGAGCTGTTTTTT.

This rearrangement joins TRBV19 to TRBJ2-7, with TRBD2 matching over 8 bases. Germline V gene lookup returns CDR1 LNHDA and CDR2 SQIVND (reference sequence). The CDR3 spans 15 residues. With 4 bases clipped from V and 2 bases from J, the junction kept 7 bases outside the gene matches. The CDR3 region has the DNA TGTGCCAGTAGTACCCCCCGGGGGGGACCCTACGAGCAGTACTTC. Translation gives CASSTPRGGPYEQYF.

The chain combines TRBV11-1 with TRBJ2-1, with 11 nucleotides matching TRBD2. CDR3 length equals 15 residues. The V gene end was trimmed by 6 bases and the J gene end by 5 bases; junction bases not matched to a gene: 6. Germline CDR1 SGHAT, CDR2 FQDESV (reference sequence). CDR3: CASSSSGRRDNEQFF. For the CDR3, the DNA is TGTGCCAGCAGTTCTAGCGGGAGGAGGGACAATGAGCAGTTCTTC.

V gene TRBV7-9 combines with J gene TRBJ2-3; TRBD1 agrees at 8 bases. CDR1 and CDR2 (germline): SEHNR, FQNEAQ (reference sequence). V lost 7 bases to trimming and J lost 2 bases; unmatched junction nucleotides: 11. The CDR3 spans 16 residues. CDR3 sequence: CASTQGAGRITDTQYF. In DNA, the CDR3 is TGTGCCAGCACCCAGGGGGCGGGACGAATCACAGATACGCAGTATTTT.

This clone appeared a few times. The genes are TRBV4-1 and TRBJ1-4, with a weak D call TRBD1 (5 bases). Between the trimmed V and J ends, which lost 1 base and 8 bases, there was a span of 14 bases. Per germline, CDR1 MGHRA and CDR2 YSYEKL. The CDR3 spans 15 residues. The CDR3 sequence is CASSQVQGGLEKLFF. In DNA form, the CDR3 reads TGCGCCAGCAGCCAAGTTCAGGGAGGGTTGGAAAAACTGTTTTTT.

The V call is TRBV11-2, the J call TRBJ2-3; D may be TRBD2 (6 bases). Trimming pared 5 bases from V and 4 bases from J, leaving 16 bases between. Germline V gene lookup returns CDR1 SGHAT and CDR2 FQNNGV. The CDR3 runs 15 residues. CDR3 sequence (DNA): TGTGCCAGCAGCCCCTACGGGGGAATGGCAGATACGCAGTATTTT. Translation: CASSPYGGMADTQYF.

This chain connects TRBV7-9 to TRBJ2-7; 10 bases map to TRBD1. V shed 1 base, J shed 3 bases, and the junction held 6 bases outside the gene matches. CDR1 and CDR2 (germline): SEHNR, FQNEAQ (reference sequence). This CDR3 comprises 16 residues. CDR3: CASSLVVGQGHYEQYF. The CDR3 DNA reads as TGTGCCAGCAGCTTAGTAGTGGGACAGGGGCACTACGAGCAGTACTTC.

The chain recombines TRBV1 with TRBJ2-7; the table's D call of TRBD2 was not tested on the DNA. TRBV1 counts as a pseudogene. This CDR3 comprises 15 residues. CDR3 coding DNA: TGCACCAGCCCGGGGACTAGCGGACTAACCTACGAGCAGTACTTC. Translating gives CTSPGTSGLTYEQYF.

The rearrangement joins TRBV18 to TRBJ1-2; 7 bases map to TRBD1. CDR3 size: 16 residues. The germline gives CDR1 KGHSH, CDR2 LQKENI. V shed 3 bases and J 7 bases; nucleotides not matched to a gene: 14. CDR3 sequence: CASSPRGQSQEGGYTF. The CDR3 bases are TGTGCCAGCTCACCCCGGGGACAGTCCCAAGAGGGTGGCTACACCTTC. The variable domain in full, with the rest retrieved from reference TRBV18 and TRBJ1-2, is NAGVMQNPRHLVRRRGQEARLRCSPMKGHSHVYWYRQLPEEGLKFMVYLQKENIIDESGMPKERFSAEFPKEGPSILRIQQVVRGDSAAYFCASSPRGQSQEGGYTFGSGTRLTVV.

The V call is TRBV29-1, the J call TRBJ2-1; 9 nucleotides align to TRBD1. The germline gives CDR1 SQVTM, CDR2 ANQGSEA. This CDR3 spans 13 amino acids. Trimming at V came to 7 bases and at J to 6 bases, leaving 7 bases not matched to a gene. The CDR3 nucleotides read TGCAGCGCTTGGACAGGGGAAGGCAATGAGCAGTTCTTC. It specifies CSAWTGEGNEQFF.

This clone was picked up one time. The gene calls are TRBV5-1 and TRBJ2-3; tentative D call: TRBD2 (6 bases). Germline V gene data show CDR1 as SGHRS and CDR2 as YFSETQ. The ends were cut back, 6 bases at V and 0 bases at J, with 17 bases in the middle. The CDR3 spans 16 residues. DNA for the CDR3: TGCGCCAGCACCGGGGGAGCTCAAACTAGCACAGATACGCAGTATTTT. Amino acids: CASTGGAQTSTDTQYF.

This chain's CDR3 is CASSPQTGQNEKLFF. In DNA form, the CDR3 reads TGTGCCAGCAGCCCCCAGACAGGGCAGAATGAAAAACTGTTTTTT. The V gene is TRBV9, the J gene TRBJ1-4; 7 bases agree with TRBD1. With V trimmed by 4 bases and J by 5 bases, 8 bases remained unmatched. This CDR3 has 15 residues. Germline V gene data show CDR1 as SGDLS and CDR2 as YYNGEE.

The CDR3 DNA reads TGTGCCAGCAGTTACTTGGAAGGGGGGAACACTGAAGCTTTCTTT. Translating gives CASSYLEGGNTEAFF. The chain joins TRBV6-5 to TRBJ1-1; weak D call: TRBD1 (6 bases). CDR1 and CDR2 from the germline V gene are MNHEY and SVGAGI. V was trimmed by 1 base and J by 1 base, leaving 10 bases between them. This CDR3 has 15 residues.

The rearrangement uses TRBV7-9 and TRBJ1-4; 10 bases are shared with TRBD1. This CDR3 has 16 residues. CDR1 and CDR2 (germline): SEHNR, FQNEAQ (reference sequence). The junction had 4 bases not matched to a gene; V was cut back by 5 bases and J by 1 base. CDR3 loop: CASSVGDRGTNEKLFF. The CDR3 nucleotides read TGTGCCAGCAGCGTAGGGGACAGGGGAACTAATGAAAAACTGTTTTTT.

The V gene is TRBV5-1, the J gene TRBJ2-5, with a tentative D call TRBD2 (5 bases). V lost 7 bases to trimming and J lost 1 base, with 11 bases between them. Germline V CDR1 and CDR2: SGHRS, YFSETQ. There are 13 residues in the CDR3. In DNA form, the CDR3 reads TGCGCCAGCCGGAGGCAGACCCAAGAGACCCAGTACTTC. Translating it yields CASRRQTQETQYF.

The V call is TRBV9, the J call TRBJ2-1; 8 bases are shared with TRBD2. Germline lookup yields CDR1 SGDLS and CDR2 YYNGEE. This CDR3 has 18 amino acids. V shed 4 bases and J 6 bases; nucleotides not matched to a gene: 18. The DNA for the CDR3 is TGTGCCAGCAGCCCCTCCGGGGTACGGGGGGGGCCGGGCAATGAGCAGTTCTTC. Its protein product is CASSPSGVRGGPGNEQFF.